This paragraph covers one T cell receptor beta chain sequence. In the study's own analysis: Amplification of reference gene primers provided the estimated nucleated cell counts. The repertoire was sequenced with immunoSEQ multiplex PCR; TCRdb's copy has only in-frame clones and lacks some. V, J and clone size derive from that table, while D and trimming were established from the DNA sequence. The top ten hold about 1.4% of the sample, which has 130,000 or so clones, about 80% seen once. The source of the sample is a study of blood T cell repertoires in COVID-19. Study background: COVID-19 samples from acute and convalescent phases originated in the United States, Italy and Spain. T cells, B-cell-depleted T cells, or PBMCs provided the cDNA or gDNA that served as material.

CDR3 length: 17 amino acids. The V gene end was trimmed by 5 bases and the J gene end by 1 base; junction bases not matched to a gene: 13. In germline, CDR1 is SGHVS, CDR2 FQNEAQ. This receptor was identified in a human donor in a cohort sampled during active COVID-19. The specimen sequenced was peripheral blood. The rearrangement links TRBV7-8 to TRBJ1-2, with 7 nucleotides matching TRBD1. The CDR3 bases are TGTGCCAGCAGCCCCAGGGGGGACAGTATTCTTAACTATGGCTACACCTTC. Translated: CASSPRGDSILNYGYTF.